A single sample gave rise to the 9 T cell receptor beta chains below, sequenced in a study of CD8 T cell repertoires and HIV-1 epitope variants. Clones were sequenced by immunoSEQ multiplex PCR, and TCRdb holds only the in-frame ones, with some missing. The sample yields 5,500 to 6,500 clones, 65% to 70% seen once. For these receptors, no antigen is known. Sequenced: cultured CD8+ T cells derived from PBMCs. These receptors all come from a male donor with HIV.

This clone was detected once. The chain joins TRBV6-5 to TRBJ2-6; perhaps TRBD1 as D (5 bases). V lost 0 bases and J 3 bases, leaving 6 bases between the germline ends. This CDR3 is 15 amino acids long. Germline V lookup: CDR1 MNHEY, CDR2 SVGAGI. For the CDR3, the DNA is TGTGCCAGCAGTTACTCAGGGGTTGGGGCCAACGTCCTGACTTTC. Translation gives CASSYSGVGANVLTF.

V usage is TRBV29-1 and J usage is TRBJ2-2; D possibly corresponds to TRBD2 (6 bases). V was clipped by 2 bases and J by 7 bases, with 20 bases between them. CDR3 length equals 16 residues. Germline V gene lookup returns CDR1 SQVTM and CDR2 ANQGSEA. The CDR3 loop is CSVERPGLARGGELFF. CDR3 nucleotides: TGCAGCGTTGAACGACCGGGACTCGCTAGGGGCGGGGAGCTGTTTTTT.

This rearrangement joins TRBV5-4 to TRBJ2-7; TRBD2 matches 8 bases. The CDR3 runs to 15 residues. V shed 2 bases, J shed 0 bases, and the junction held 4 bases outside the gene matches. The germline V gene has CDR1 SGHNT and CDR2 YYREEE (reference sequence). CDR3 amino acids: CASSFKAGVSYEQYF. CDR3 nucleotides: TGTGCCAGCAGCTTTAAAGCGGGGGTCTCCTACGAGCAGTACTTC.

The V gene is TRBV7-6, the J gene TRBJ2-5; D remains unclear. The V gene lost 2 bases and the J gene lost 5 bases, with 9 bases spanning the gap. CDR3 length equals 13 residues. CDR1 and CDR2 (germline): SGHVS, FNYEAQ. CDR3 in amino acids: CASSLRVWETQYF. In nucleotides, the CDR3 is TGTGCCAGCAGCTTACGGGTATGGGAGACCCAGTACTTC.

This clone was seen a handful of times. The V gene is TRBV4-2, the J gene TRBJ1-4; perhaps TRBD1 as D (5 bases). V lost 1 base and J 12 bases, leaving 12 bases between the germline ends. CDR1 LGHNA and CDR2 YNFKEQ come from the germline V gene. This CDR3 has 13 amino acids. The CDR3 is CASSQGSQEELFF. DNA for the CDR3: TGTGCCAGCAGCCAAGGATCACAGGAGGAACTGTTTTTT.

V and J are TRBV28 and TRBJ2-5, with 8 nucleotides matching TRBD2. The DNA end lines up better with TRBJ2-7; the J call may be wrong. From germline, CDR1 is MDHEN and CDR2 SYDVKM. The CDR3 sequence is 14 residues long. CDR3 sequence (DNA): TGTGCCAGCAGTCGGCTAGCGGGTCCCTCCGAGCAGTACTTC. Its protein product is CASSRLAGPSEQYF.

The chain couples TRBV29-1 to TRBJ2-1, with D perhaps matching TRBD2 (5 bases). This CDR3 has 17 residues. Trimming left V 3 bases short and J 3 bases short, with 21 bases between. Germline V lookup: CDR1 SQVTM, CDR2 ANQGSEA. Here the CDR3 DNA reads TGCAGCGTTGAGGGAGAACCGGGAAGAGCGCACTACAATGAGCAGTTCTTC. This gives the protein CSVEGEPGRAHYNEQFF.

This sequence joins TRBV29-1 and TRBJ1-3, with 10 bases matching TRBD1. The germline V gene has CDR1 SQVTM and CDR2 ANQGSEA. The CDR3 consists of 14 residues. V lost 3 bases and J lost 4; bases outside the gene matches: 3. CDR3: CSVDGTGAGNTIYF. DNA of the CDR3: TGCAGCGTTGACGGGACAGGGGCAGGAAACACCATATATTTT.

The chain is built from TRBV5-1 and TRBJ1-1, with a weak D call TRBD1 (6 bases). Per germline, CDR1 SGHRS and CDR2 YFSETQ. Trimming took 0 bases from V and 4 from J, leaving 13 bases between them. The CDR3 has 15 residues. CDR3 DNA: TGCGCCAGCAGCTTGGCTCTGGGGGCAGGCACTGAAGCTTTCTTT. It is translated as CASSLALGAGTEAFF.